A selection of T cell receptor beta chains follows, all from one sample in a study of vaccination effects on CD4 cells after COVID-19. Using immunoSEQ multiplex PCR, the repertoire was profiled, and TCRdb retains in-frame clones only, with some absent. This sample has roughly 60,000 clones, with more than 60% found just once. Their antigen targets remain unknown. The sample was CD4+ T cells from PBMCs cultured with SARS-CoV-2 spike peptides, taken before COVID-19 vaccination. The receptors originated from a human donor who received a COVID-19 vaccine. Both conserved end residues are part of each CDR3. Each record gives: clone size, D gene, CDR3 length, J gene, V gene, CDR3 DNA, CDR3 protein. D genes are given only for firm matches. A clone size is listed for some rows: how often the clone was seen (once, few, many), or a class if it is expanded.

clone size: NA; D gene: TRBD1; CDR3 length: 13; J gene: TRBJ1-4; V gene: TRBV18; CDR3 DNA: TGTGCCAGCTCACCACGGGACAGTGAAAAACTGTTTTTT; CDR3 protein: CASSPRDSEKLFF
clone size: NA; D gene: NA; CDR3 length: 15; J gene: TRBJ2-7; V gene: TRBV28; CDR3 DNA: TGTGCCAGCAGTTTAGGGGGGGCGTCGACCTACGAGCAGTACTTC; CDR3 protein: CASSLGGASTYEQYF
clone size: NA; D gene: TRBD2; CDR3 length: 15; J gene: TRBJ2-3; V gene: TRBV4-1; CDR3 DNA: TGCGCCAGCAGCCAGAGCGGGGCGACCACAGATACGCAGTATTTT; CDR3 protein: CASSQSGATTDTQYF
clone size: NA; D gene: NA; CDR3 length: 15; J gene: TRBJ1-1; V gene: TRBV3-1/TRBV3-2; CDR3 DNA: TGTGCCAGCAGCCAAAATGTCGATCGGTCAAATGAAGCTTTCTTT; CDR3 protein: CASSQNVDRSNEAFF
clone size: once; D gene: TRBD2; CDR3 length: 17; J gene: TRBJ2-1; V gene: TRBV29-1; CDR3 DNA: TGCAGCGCCCCGGGACTAGCGGGGAGTCCACGGATCAATGAGCAGTTCTTC; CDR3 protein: CSAPGLAGSPRINEQFF
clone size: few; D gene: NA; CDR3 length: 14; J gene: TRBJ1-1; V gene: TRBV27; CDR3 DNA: TGTGCCAGCAGTTTTAACAGGGTGAACACTGAAGCTTTCTTT; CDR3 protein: CASSFNRVNTEAFF
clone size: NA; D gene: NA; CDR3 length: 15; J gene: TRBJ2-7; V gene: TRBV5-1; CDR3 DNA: TGCGCCAGCAGTTACGCCCCTCCAGAGATCTACGAGCAGTACTTC; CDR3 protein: CASSYAPPEIYEQYF
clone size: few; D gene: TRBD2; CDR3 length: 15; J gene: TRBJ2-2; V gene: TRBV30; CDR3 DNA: TGTGCCTACTCGACTAGCGGGAGCAACACCGGGGAGCTGTTTTTT; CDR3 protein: CAYSTSGSNTGELFF
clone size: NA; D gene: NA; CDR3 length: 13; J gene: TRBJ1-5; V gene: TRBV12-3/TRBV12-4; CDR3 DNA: TGTGCCAGCAGTTTGGGCAGCAATCAGCCCCAGCATTTT; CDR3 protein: CASSLGSNQPQHF
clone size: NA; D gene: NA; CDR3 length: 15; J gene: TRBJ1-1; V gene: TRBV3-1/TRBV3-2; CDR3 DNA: TGTGCCAGCAGCCAATGGGGTACAGAAGTGACTGAAGCTTTCTTT; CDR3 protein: CASSQWGTEVTEAFF
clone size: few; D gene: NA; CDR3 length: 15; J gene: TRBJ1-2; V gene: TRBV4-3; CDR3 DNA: TGCGCCAGCAGCCCCTCCCGGGCAGTGAACTATGGCTACACCTTC; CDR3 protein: CASSPSRAVNYGYTF
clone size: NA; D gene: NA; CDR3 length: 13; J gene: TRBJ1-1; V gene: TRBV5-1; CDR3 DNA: TGCGCCAGCAGCTTGGCAGGTTCAGGTGAAGCTTTCTTT; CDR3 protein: CASSLAGSGEAFF
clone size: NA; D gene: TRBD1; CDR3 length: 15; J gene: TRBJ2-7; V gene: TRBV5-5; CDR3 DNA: TGTGCCAGCAGCTTAGGACAGGGGGCGGGCTACGAGCAGTACTTC; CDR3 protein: CASSLGQGAGYEQYF
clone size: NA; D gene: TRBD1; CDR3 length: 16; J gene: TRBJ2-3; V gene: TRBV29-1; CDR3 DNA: TGCAGCGTTGGTAGGACAGGGTCCTCTAGCACAGATACGCAGTATTTT; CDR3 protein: CSVGRTGSSSTDTQYF
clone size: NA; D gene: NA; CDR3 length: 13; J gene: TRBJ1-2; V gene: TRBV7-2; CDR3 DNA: TGTGCCAGCAGCCCGACCCTATCCTATGGCTACACCTTC; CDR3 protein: CASSPTLSYGYTF
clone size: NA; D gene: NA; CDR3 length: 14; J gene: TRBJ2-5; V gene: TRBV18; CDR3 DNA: TGTGCCAGCTCACCACCCTCCCAGCCCGAGACCCAGTACTTC; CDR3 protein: CASSPPSQPETQYF
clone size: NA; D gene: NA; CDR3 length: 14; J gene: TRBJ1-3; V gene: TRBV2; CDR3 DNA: TGTGCCAGCAGAGAGGGTAGCTCTGGAAACACCATATATTTT; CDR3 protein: CASREGSSGNTIYF
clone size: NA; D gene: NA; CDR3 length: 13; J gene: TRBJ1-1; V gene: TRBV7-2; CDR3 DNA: TGTGCCAGCAGCTTATGGGAGAACACTGAAGCTTTCTTT; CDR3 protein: CASSLWENTEAFF
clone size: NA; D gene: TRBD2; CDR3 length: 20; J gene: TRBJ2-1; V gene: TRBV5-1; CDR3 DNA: TGCGCCAGCAGCTTGGGGGCGGGGGGGCCTCATTTCTCTGGATACAATGAGCAGTTCTTC; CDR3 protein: CASSLGAGGPHFSGYNEQFF
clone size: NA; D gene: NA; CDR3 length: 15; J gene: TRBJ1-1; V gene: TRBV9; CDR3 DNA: TGTGCCAGCAGCGTAGCTCCCATTAGCCACACTGAAGCTTTCTTT; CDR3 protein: CASSVAPISHTEAFF
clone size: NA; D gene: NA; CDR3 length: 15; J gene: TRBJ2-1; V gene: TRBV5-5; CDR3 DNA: TGTGCCAGCAGCTCCGTAGGACAGATGTACAATGAGCAGTTCTTC; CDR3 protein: CASSSVGQMYNEQFF
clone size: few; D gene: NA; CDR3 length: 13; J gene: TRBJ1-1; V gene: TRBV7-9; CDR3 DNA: TGTGCCAGCAGCCGGACGGGGAACACTGAAGCTTTCTTT; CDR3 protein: CASSRTGNTEAFF
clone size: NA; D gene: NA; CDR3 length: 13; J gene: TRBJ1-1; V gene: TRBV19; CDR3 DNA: TGTGCCAGTAGGGGGGACATGAACACTGAAGCTTTCTTT; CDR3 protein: CASRGDMNTEAFF
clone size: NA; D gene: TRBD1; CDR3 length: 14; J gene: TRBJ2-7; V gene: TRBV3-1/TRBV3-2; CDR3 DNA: TGTGCCAGCAGCGTGGGACAGGGGTTTCACGAGCAGTACTTC; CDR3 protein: CASSVGQGFHEQYF
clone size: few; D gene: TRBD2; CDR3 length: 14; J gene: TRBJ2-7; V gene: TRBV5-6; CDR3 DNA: TGTGCCAGCAGCTTGGCGGGAGGGGGTTCCGAGCAGTACTTC; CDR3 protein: CASSLAGGGSEQYF
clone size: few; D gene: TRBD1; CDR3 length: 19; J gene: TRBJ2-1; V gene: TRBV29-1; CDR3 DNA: TGCAGCGTTGAAGCTTTCTGGGATCGGGGACAGGGAGGAGGTAATGAGCAGTTCTTC; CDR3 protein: CSVEAFWDRGQGGGNEQFF
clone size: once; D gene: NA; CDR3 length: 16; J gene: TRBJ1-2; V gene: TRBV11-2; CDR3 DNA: TGTGCCAGCAGCTTAGCAGCCTCGGGGGCGTACTATGGCTACACCTTC; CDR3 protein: CASSLAASGAYYGYTF
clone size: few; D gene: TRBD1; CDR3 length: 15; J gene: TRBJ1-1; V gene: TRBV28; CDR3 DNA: TGTGCCACCGTTATGCTCACAGGGGCGGGCACTGAAGCTTTCTTT; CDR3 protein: CATVMLTGAGTEAFF
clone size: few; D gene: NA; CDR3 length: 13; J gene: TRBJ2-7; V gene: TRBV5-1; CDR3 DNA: TGCGCCAGCAGCCAGGGGAGCTCCTACGAGCAGTACTTC; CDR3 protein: CASSQGSSYEQYF
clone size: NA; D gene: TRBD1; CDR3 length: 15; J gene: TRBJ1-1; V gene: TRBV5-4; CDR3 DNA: TGTGCCAGCAGCATTGGCCCTGACAGGGCTACTGAAGCTTTCTTT; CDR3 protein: CASSIGPDRATEAFF
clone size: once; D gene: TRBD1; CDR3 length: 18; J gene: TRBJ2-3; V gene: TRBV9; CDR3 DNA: TGTGCCAGCAGCCCGGGAATAAGAGGGGGCCTAAGCACAGATACGCAGTATTTT; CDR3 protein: CASSPGIRGGLSTDTQYF
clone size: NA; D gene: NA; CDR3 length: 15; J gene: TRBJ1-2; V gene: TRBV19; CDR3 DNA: TGTGCCAGTAGTGCCGAGGGGGGAAACCCCTATGGCTACACCTTC; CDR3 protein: CASSAEGGNPYGYTF
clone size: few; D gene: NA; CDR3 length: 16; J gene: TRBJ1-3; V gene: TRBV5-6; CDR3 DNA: TGTGCCAGCAGCCGGATATCCAAGAGCTCTGGAAACACCATATATTTT; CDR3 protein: CASSRISKSSGNTIYF
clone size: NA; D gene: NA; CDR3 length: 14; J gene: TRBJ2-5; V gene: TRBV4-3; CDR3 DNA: TGCGCCAGCAGCCAAGTTGGAGTAAGGGAGACCCAGTACTTC; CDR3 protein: CASSQVGVRETQYF
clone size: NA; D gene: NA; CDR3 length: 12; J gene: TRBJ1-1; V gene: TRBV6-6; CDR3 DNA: TGTGCCAGCGGGGACCCGAACACTGAAGCTTTCTTT; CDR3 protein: CASGDPNTEAFF
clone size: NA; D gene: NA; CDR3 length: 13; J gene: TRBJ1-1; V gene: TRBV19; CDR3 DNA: TGTGCCAGTAGTTATACAGGGCCCACTGAAGCTTTCTTT; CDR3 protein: CASSYTGPTEAFF
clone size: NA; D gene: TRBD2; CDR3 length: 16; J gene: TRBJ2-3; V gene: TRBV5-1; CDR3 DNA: TGCGCCAGTAGCAGACTAGCGGGGTATTCGACAGATACGCAGTATTTT; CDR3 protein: CASSRLAGYSTDTQYF
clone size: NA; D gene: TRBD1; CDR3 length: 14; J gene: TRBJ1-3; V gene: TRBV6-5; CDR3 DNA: TGTGCCAGCAGTTCCGACAGGGCCGGAAACACCATATATTTT; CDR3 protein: CASSSDRAGNTIYF
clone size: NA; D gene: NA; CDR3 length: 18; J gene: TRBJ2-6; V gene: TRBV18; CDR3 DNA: TGTGCCAGCTCACCACCGGGGGGCCCCTTGGCTGGGGCCAACGTCCTGACTTTC; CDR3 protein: CASSPPGGPLAGANVLTF